Listed below are T cell receptor beta chains from one sample, sequenced in a study of cytomegalovirus exposure and HLA in healthy donors. The protocol was immunoSEQ multiplex PCR, while the TCRdb copy is restricted to in-frame clones and leaves out a portion. The sample records about 35,000 clones, 75% to 90% being singletons. The sequencing input was PBMCs. Receptors were obtained from a male donor in good health and CMV-seronegative. Each CDR3 is given with its conserved first and last residue. The order of the fields is D gene, clone size, J gene, CDR3 length, V gene, CDR3 DNA, CDR3 protein. A D gene is named only where the DNA matches it firmly. Only part of the rows carry a size: once, few, many, or a class if the clone is expanded.

-,-,TRBJ1-2,13,TRBV10-2,TGCGCCAGCAGCCCGGACAGTAACTATGGCTACACCTTC,CASSPDSNYGYTF
-,-,TRBJ1-6,16,TRBV7-9,TGTGCCAGCAGGAGTTCCGGGACACCAGCGAATTCACCCCTCCACTTT,CASRSSGTPANSPLHF
-,-,TRBJ1-1,14,TRBV19,TGTGCCAGTAGTGCACAAGGGGGGAACACTGAAGCTTTCTTT,CASSAQGGNTEAFF
TRBD2,-,TRBJ2-3,15,TRBV13,TGTGCCAGCAGCTTACGGACTAGCGGGGTGGATACGCAGTATTTT,CASSLRTSGVDTQYF
TRBD1,-,TRBJ1-6,15,TRBV28,TGTGCCAGCAGTTTACCCTCGGGACAGGGTTCACCCCTCCACTTT,CASSLPSGQGSPLHF
TRBD2,-,TRBJ2-7,18,TRBV15,TGTGCCACCAGCAGAGATTCGCTCGGGACTAGCGGGGCCTACGAGCAGTACTTC,CATSRDSLGTSGAYEQYF
TRBD1,-,TRBJ2-1,14,TRBV15,TGTGCCTCCAACCGGGACAGGGGACCCTATGAGCAGTTCTTC,CASNRDRGPYEQFF
-,-,TRBJ2-5,15,TRBV30,TGTGCCTGGAGTGTATCGCTGGGGGCCTGGGGGACCCAGTACTTC,CAWSVSLGAWGTQYF
-,-,TRBJ2-2,13,TRBV5-1,TGCGCCAGCAGCCCCAGGTCGGTTGGGGAGCTGTTTTTT,CASSPRSVGELFF
-,-,TRBJ1-1,15,TRBV6-1,TGTGCCAGCAGTGAGCGGCAGGGGATGAACACTGAAGCTTTCTTT,CASSERQGMNTEAFF
-,few,TRBJ1-2,13,TRBV6-1,TGTGCCAGCAGTGTGGGGGCCCCCTCGGGCTACACCTTC,CASSVGAPSGYTF
TRBD1,-,TRBJ1-5,13,TRBV6-5,TGTGCCGGACGCCAGGGGGCGCCTCAGCCCCAGCATTTT,CAGRQGAPQPQHF
TRBD1,once,TRBJ1-1,13,TRBV7-2,TGTGCCAGTAAGACAGGGATGCGGATTGAAGCTTTCTTT,CASKTGMRIEAFF
TRBD2,-,TRBJ2-7,13,TRBV7-2,TGTGCCAGCAGCTGGACTAGCGGGTACGAGCAGTACTTC,CASSWTSGYEQYF
-,once,TRBJ2-2,16,TRBV18,TGTGCCAGCTCACCACCCACCAGGGCGTACACCGGGGAGCTGTTTTTT,CASSPPTRAYTGELFF
-,-,TRBJ1-5,15,TRBV28,TGTGCCAGCAGTCTTGATCGTGGAGGCGGGCAGCCCCAGCATTTT,CASSLDRGGGQPQHF
TRBD2,-,TRBJ2-3,18,TRBV5-5,TGTGCCAGCAGCTTAAGAGGCCTAGCGGGGATAAGCACAGATACGCAGTATTTT,CASSLRGLAGISTDTQYF
-,-,TRBJ2-1,13,TRBV29-1,TGCAGCGTTGAAGTTACTACATACAATGAGCAGTTCTTC,CSVEVTTYNEQFF
TRBD2,once,TRBJ2-1,12,TRBV29-1,TGCAGCCCGGGGACTAGCGGCGGTGAGCAGTTCTTC,CSPGTSGGEQFF
-,-,TRBJ1-6,16,TRBV28,TGTGCCAGCAGTTCTCCCCTTAGCTCCTATAATTCACCCCTCCACTTT,CASSSPLSSYNSPLHF
TRBD1,-,TRBJ1-1,14,TRBV7-2,TGTGCCAGCAGCTCCAGGGGGGAATGGACTGAAGCTTTCTTT,CASSSRGEWTEAFF